Here is one T cell receptor (beta chain) with its context. These data belong to a study of blood T cell repertoires in COVID-19. About the study: Researchers got acute and convalescent COVID-19 samples from the United States, Italy and Spain. In each case, the material was cDNA or gDNA derived from T cells, B-cell-depleted T cells, or PBMCs.

With V trimmed by 6 bases and J by 0 bases, 6 bases remained unmatched. The CDR3 has 17 residues. Germline CDR1 MNHEY, CDR2 SVGEGT. In the source study's methods: Reference gene primer amplification gave estimated nucleated cell counts. Method: immunoSEQ multiplex PCR; TCRdb's copy keeps in-frame clones and lacks some. From that table come the V and J calls and clone size; the DNA was used to work out D and trimming. The sample has roughly 280,000 clones, around 85% seen once. The chain carries TRBV6-2 or TRBV6-3 and TRBJ2-1, with 12 bases lining up with TRBD2. Sequencing was performed on peripheral blood. The clonotype originates from a woman in her seventies with acute or convalescent COVID-19. The CDR3 sequence is CASSVTSGGYSYNEQFF. CDR3 nucleotide sequence: TGTGCCAGCAGCGTTACTAGCGGGGGGTACTCCTACAATGAGCAGTTCTTC.